The 25 T cell receptor beta chains given below trace back to one sample, sequenced in a study of blood T cell repertoires in COVID-19. Sequencing used immunoSEQ multiplex PCR; TCRdb keeps in-frame clones, though not all of them. The data hold around 36,000 clones, with more than 80% observed a single time. Sequencing was carried out using peripheral blood. These receptors came from a man aged 55 to 70 with acute or convalescent COVID-19.

The V call is TRBV7-2, the J call TRBJ2-7; TRBD1 is a possible D gene (6 bases). Germline V lookup: CDR1 SGHTA, CDR2 FQGNSA. This CDR3 region has 14 residues. With 1 base removed from V and 2 bases from J, the gap between germline ends came to 9 bases. The CDR3 nucleotides are TGTGCCAGCAGCTTAGGGACAGCCCCCTACGAGCAGTACTTC. As protein: CASSLGTAPYEQYF.

The V and J genes are TRBV7-2 and TRBJ1-2, with D possibly being TRBD1 (5 bases). V was trimmed by 4 bases and J by 0 bases, leaving 9 bases between them. The CDR3 is 14 amino acids. The V gene's germline CDR1 is SGHTA and CDR2 FQGNSA. The CDR3 coding sequence is TGTGCCAGCAGCTCCAGGGCCCCTAACTATGGCTACACCTTC. It translates to CASSSRAPNYGYTF.

This rearrangement joins TRBV27 to TRBJ1-1; a possible D gene is TRBD1 (5 bases). There are 15 residues in the CDR3. Germline CDR1 is MNHEY and CDR2 is SMNVEV (reference sequence). With 1 base removed from V and 5 bases from J, the gap between germline ends came to 14 bases. CDR3 bases: TGTGCCAGCAGTTTATGGGCTCGGCGGGGGACTGAAGCTTTCTTT. This sequence encodes CASSLWARRGTEAFF.

The chain has TRBV4-2 and TRBJ1-2; possibly TRBD1 for D (5 bases). V was clipped by 0 bases and J by 8 bases, with 16 bases between them. Germline V lookup: CDR1 LGHNA, CDR2 YNFKEQ. The CDR3 is 15 residues long. This chain's CDR3 is CASSQDLGHGEGYTF. CDR3 sequence (DNA): TGTGCCAGCAGCCAAGATCTAGGACACGGAGAGGGCTACACCTTC.

This clone showed up just a few times. The V and J genes are TRBV5-4 and TRBJ1-6; unclear D gene. V lost 0 bases and J lost 9, with 7 bases in between. Germline V gives CDR1 SGHNT, CDR2 YYREEE (reference sequence). This CDR3 comprises 13 residues. The chain's CDR3 is CASSLEEASPLHF. CDR3 coding DNA: TGTGCCAGCAGCTTGGAGGAGGCTTCACCCCTCCACTTT.

The chain links TRBV5-1 to TRBJ2-3; TRBD1 matches 9 bases. J lost 5 bases, V lost 3 bases, and 7 bases had no gene match. This CDR3 region has 15 residues. The V gene's germline CDR1 is SGHRS and CDR2 YFSETQ. The CDR3 is CASSSGTGMRDTQYF. The CDR3 nucleotides are TGCGCCAGCAGCTCCGGGACAGGGATGAGAGATACGCAGTATTTT.

J is TRBJ2-5 and V is TRBV30, with TRBD2 matching over 11 bases. The J segment lost 4 bases and the V segment lost 1 base, leaving 2 bases of the junction unmatched. The length of the CDR3 is 14 residues. In germline, CDR1 is GTSNPN, CDR2 SVGIG (reference sequence). The chain's CDR3 is CAWSAGLAGETQYF. CDR3 DNA: TGTGCCTGGAGTGCCGGACTAGCGGGAGAGACCCAGTACTTC.

This clone is a singleton in its sample. This chain joins TRBV2 and TRBJ2-1; 13 bases line up with TRBD2. The CDR3 is made up of 16 amino acids. Trimming cost V 3 bases and J 7 bases; bases outside gene matches: 6. The germline gives CDR1 SNHLY, CDR2 FYNNEI. CDR3 coding DNA: TGTGCCAGCAGTGATCTTGTGACTAGCGGGGGGAATGAGCAGTTCTTC. This encodes CASSDLVTSGGNEQFF.

V usage is TRBV28 and J usage is TRBJ2-2; a possible D gene is TRBD2 (6 bases). The CDR3 is made up of 17 amino acids. Germline CDR1 MDHEN, CDR2 SYDVKM. V lost 6 bases and J 0 bases, leaving 17 bases between the germline ends. CDR3 loop: CASSSLGKRANTGELFF. The CDR3 DNA reads TGTGCCAGCAGCAGTTTGGGGAAGCGGGCGAACACCGGGGAGCTGTTTTTT.

The chain links TRBV6-5 to TRBJ1-4; TRBD1 matches at 8 bases. The CDR3 is 14 residues long. Germline CDR1 MNHEY, CDR2 SVGAGI. V dropped 2 bases and J dropped 10; count of bases not matched to a gene: 6. The CDR3 spells CASSYRQGAGKLFF. CDR3 sequence (DNA): TGTGCCAGCAGTTACAGGCAGGGGGCGGGAAAACTGTTTTTT.

The V and J genes are TRBV12-3 or TRBV12-4 and TRBJ1-1; D ambiguous. The CDR3 runs to 13 residues. V shed 3 bases and J shed 2 bases, with 7 bases lying between them. The CDR3 is CASSFGRNTEAFF. In DNA form, the CDR3 reads TGTGCCAGCAGTTTTGGGCGAAACACTGAAGCTTTCTTT.

The gene calls are TRBV19 and TRBJ1-2; D unresolved. The germline V gene has CDR1 LNHDA and CDR2 SQIVND (reference sequence). This CDR3 comprises 13 residues. V was clipped by 2 bases and J by 11 bases, with 15 bases between them. The CDR3 bases are TGTGCCAGTAGTATATTGGGTTCGGGTTTGTACACCTTC. Protein: CASSILGSGLYTF.

The chain recombines TRBV6-5 with TRBJ1-4; no firm D call. Trimming removed 6 bases at V and 8 bases at J, with 13 bases between. This CDR3 has 13 amino acids. Per germline, CDR1 MNHEY and CDR2 SVGAGI. CDR3 sequence: CASRRASSEKLFF. The DNA for the CDR3 is TGTGCCAGCAGGAGGGCTTCCTCAGAAAAACTGTTTTTT.

The chain is built from TRBV15 and TRBJ1-1; D remains unclear. Germline CDR1 is LNHNV and CDR2 is YYDKDF (reference sequence). V gave up 11 bases and J gave up 1 base, with 14 bases separating them. This CDR3 has 13 amino acids. As DNA, the CDR3 is TGTGCCTCGAGCACCCTCGGGAACACTGAAGCTTTCTTT. This codes for CASSTLGNTEAFF.

The chain combines TRBV18 with TRBJ1-4, with D tentatively TRBD1 (5 bases). The CDR3 is 14 residues long. V dropped 0 bases and J dropped 7 bases, with 9 bases sitting between them. Germline CDR1 KGHSH, CDR2 LQKENI. The CDR3 here is CASSPPGQGEKLFF. CDR3 nucleotides: TGTGCCAGCTCACCACCAGGGCAGGGTGAAAAACTGTTTTTT.

The rearrangement links TRBV7-9 to TRBJ2-3, with D maybe TRBD1 (5 bases). CDR1 and CDR2 (germline): SEHNR, FQNEAQ (reference sequence). This CDR3 is built from 15 residues. V lost 5 bases to trimming and J lost 2 bases, with 14 bases between them. The CDR3 DNA reads as TGTGCCAGCAGCCACGTGGACACCGACACAGATACGCAGTATTTT. Its protein is CASSHVDTDTDTQYF.

The rearrangement joins TRBV10-2 to TRBJ1-2; possibly TRBD1 for D (5 bases). This CDR3 has 13 residues. Trimming removed 11 bases from V and 4 bases from J, with 17 bases in between. Looked up from germline, CDR1 is WSHSY and CDR2 is SAAADI. The DNA for the CDR3 is TGCGCCTCCGTGGGGGGGACCGGCTATGGCTACACCTTC. This codes for CASVGGTGYGYTF.

The chain joins TRBV28 to TRBJ2-6, with TRBD1 as a possible D gene (5 bases). Looked up from germline, CDR1 is MDHEN and CDR2 is SYDVKM. V was shortened by 7 bases and J by 1 base, with 11 bases between the two germline ends. The CDR3 extends over 15 amino acids. CDR3 sequence reads: CASTSQGSGANVLTF. The CDR3 region has the DNA TGTGCCAGCACAAGCCAGGGTTCTGGGGCCAACGTCCTGACTTTC.

The chain combines TRBV28 with TRBJ2-7; 10 bases are shared with TRBD2. This CDR3 is 15 amino acids long. Germline V gene lookup returns CDR1 MDHEN and CDR2 SYDVKM. V lost 2 bases, J lost 6 bases, and 7 bases stayed unmatched. CDR3 sequence: CASSLRGLATGEQYF. The CDR3 DNA follows: TGTGCCAGCAGTTTAAGGGGACTAGCGACGGGCGAGCAGTACTTC.

The rearrangement links TRBV4-3 to TRBJ2-3, with 12 nucleotides matching TRBD2. Trimming removed 0 bases from V and 7 bases from J; junction bases left unmatched: 8. The CDR3 runs 17 residues. Germline V gives CDR1 LGHNA, CDR2 YSLEER. Here the CDR3 DNA reads TGCGCCAGCAGCCAAGATACCCCTAGCGGGGGGGTCTATACGCAGTATTTT. This gives the protein CASSQDTPSGGVYTQYF.

J is TRBJ1-3 and V is TRBV28; 11 positions match TRBD1. The CDR3 totals 13 residues. Germline lookup yields CDR1 MDHEN and CDR2 SYDVKM. V was clipped by 9 bases and J by 4 bases; unmatched bases: 2. The CDR3: CASRTGGGNTIYF. CDR3 DNA sequence: TGTGCCAGTAGGACAGGGGGCGGAAACACCATATATTTT.

This chain uses TRBV7-9 with TRBJ1-1; D may be TRBD1 (6 bases). The CDR3 is 15 residues long. V gave up 1 base and J gave up 1 base, with 10 bases separating them. The germline gives CDR1 SEHNR, CDR2 FQNEAQ (reference sequence). The CDR3 loop is CASSLGLGANTEAFF. The DNA of the CDR3 is TGTGCCAGCAGCTTAGGGCTGGGGGCGAACACTGAAGCTTTCTTT.

This chain connects TRBV4-1 to TRBJ2-1; a possible D gene is TRBD2 (5 bases). From germline, CDR1 is MGHRA and CDR2 YSYEKL. The CDR3 is 13 residues long. Trimming shortened V by 3 bases and J by 7 bases, and 10 bases separated the two germline ends. The CDR3 DNA reads TGCGCCAGCAGCCAGGGAGTAGTGAATGAGCAGTTCTTC. As protein: CASSQGVVNEQFF.

This chain joins TRBV18 and TRBJ1-2, with a tentative D call TRBD1 (5 bases). The germline CDR1 and CDR2 sequences are KGHSH and LQKENI. The CDR3 consists of 12 residues. The CDR3 region has the DNA TGTCTCACGGGGGGACGAAACTATGGCTACACCTTC. Its translation: CLTGGRNYGYTF. Combining the CDR3 with reference TRBV18 and TRBJ1-2 gives the whole variable domain NAGVMQNPRHLVRRRGQEARLRCSPMKGHSHVYWYRQLPEEGLKFMVYLQKENIIDESGMPKERFSAEFPKEGPSILRIQQVVRGDSAAYFCLTGGRNYGYTFGSGTRLTVV.

CDR3 amino acids: CASSQALAGGELFF. In DNA, the CDR3 is TGTGCCAGCAGCCAAGCCTTAGCGGGCGGGGAGCTGTTTTTT. This chain connects TRBV7-2 to TRBJ2-2; 7 bases fit TRBD2. Trimming at V came to 5 bases and at J to 7 bases, leaving 7 bases not matched to a gene. Germline V gene data show CDR1 as SGHTA and CDR2 as FQGNSA. There are 14 residues in the CDR3.